These 22 T cell receptor beta chains were all obtained from the same sample, sequenced in a study of blood T cell repertoires in COVID-19. Sequencing was performed with immunoSEQ multiplex PCR; in TCRdb, only in-frame clones are kept and a portion is missing. This sample has over 250,000 clones, with around 92% found just once. The source material was PBMCs or T cells enriched from blood (not recorded which). The receptors here all came from a woman aged 60-75 years who had recovered from COVID-19.

The chain is built from TRBV5-6 and TRBJ1-2; no clear D. CDR1 SGHDT and CDR2 YYEEEE come from the germline V gene. This CDR3 is built from 11 residues. V lost 7 bases to trimming and J lost 7 bases, with 11 bases between them. This CDR3 is CASSPGFGYTF. The CDR3 DNA reads as TGTGCCAGCTCTCCCGGTTTTGGCTACACCTTC.

V is TRBV2 and J is TRBJ2-7, with D unclear. Looked up from germline, CDR1 is SNHLY and CDR2 is FYNNEI. The CDR3 spans 12 residues. V was cut by 6 bases and J by 4 bases, with 10 bases left in between. The CDR3 loop reads CASSDWAYEQYF. The CDR3, as DNA: TGTGCCAGCAGCGATTGGGCTTACGAGCAGTACTTC.

On this clone: A read error may produce the germline difference seen at one junction end. V usage is TRBV19 and J usage is TRBJ1-5, with D hard to call. The CDR3 sequence is 13 residues long. Germline V gene lookup returns CDR1 LNHDA and CDR2 SQIVND (reference sequence). The CDR3 is CASSMATGQPQHF. DNA for the CDR3: TGTGCCAGCAGTATGGCCACGGGGCAGCCCCAGCATTTT.

The chain is built from TRBV11-2 and TRBJ1-5; D is unresolved. The CDR3 sequence is 13 residues long. V lost 5 bases, J lost 6 bases, and 11 bases lay in between. Germline assignment: CDR1 SGHAT and CDR2 FQNNGV. CDR3 bases: TGTGCCAGCAGCCAAGATATAGTTCAGCCCCAGCATTTT. This translates into CASSQDIVQPQHF.

The chain joins TRBV10-2 to TRBJ2-7; TRBD2 matches at 7 bases. Germline V gene sequence: CDR1 WSHSY, CDR2 SAAADI. Germline trimming cut 6 bases from V and 2 bases from J; bases unmatched to any gene: 7. The length of the CDR3 is 14 residues. DNA of the CDR3: TGCGCCAGCAGGAACGGGACTACAGCCTACGAGCAGTACTTC. Translating gives CASRNGTTAYEQYF.

This chain's CDR3 is CASSLALAGGDEQFF. The DNA of the CDR3 is TGTGCCAGCAGCTTAGCGCTTGCCGGAGGCGATGAGCAGTTCTTC. V is TRBV7-9 and J is TRBJ2-1, with D possibly TRBD2 on 5 matching bases. The CDR3 is made up of 15 amino acids. Germline CDR1 reads SEHNR; CDR2 reads FQNEAQ (reference sequence). Trimming shortened V by 0 bases and J by 8 bases, and 14 bases separated the two germline ends.

The J gene is TRBJ1-5, the V gene TRBV5-1, with TRBD1 as a possible D gene (6 bases). Trimming shortened V by 0 bases and J by 5 bases, and 9 bases separated the two germline ends. CDR3 size: 14 residues. The germline V gene encodes CDR1 SGHRS and CDR2 YFSETQ. CDR3 sequence reads: CASSLETGYQPQHF. The CDR3, as DNA: TGCGCCAGCAGCTTGGAGACAGGATATCAGCCCCAGCATTTT.

The V call is TRBV30, the J call TRBJ1-5, with 9 nucleotides matching TRBD1. This CDR3 is 13 amino acids long. V lost 5 bases to trimming and J lost 6 bases; unmatched junction nucleotides: 5. The germline gives CDR1 GTSNPN, CDR2 SVGIG (reference sequence). DNA for the CDR3: TGTGCCTGGCATACAGGGGGCGGTCAGCCCCAGCATTTT. This translates into CAWHTGGGQPQHF.

The chain couples TRBV4-1 to TRBJ2-5, with 14 bases identical to TRBD2. The CDR3 runs 18 residues. The V segment lost 3 bases and the J segment 0 bases; nucleotides outside the gene matches: 6. Germline V lookup: CDR1 MGHRA, CDR2 YSYEKL. The CDR3 nucleotides are TGCGCCAGCAGCCAGAGACTAGCGGGAGGGCCGGACCAAGAGACCCAGTACTTC. Protein sequence: CASSQRLAGGPDQETQYF.

The CDR3 DNA reads as TGTGCCACCAGCAGAGATCAGGGGGCCAGTCAGCCCCAGCATTTT. This sequence encodes CATSRDQGASQPQHF. The gene calls are TRBV15 and TRBJ1-5, with 8 bases fitting TRBD1. The CDR3 is 15 residues long. The junction had 4 bases not matched to a gene; V was cut back by 0 bases and J by 6 bases. Germline V gives CDR1 LNHNV, CDR2 YYDKDF (reference sequence).

The chain couples TRBV19 to TRBJ1-5; no firm D call. The CDR3 is made up of 14 amino acids. Deletions cut 3 bases from V and 4 bases from J, with 10 bases between. Germline loops: CDR1 LNHDA, CDR2 SQIVND (reference sequence). CDR3 in DNA: TGTGCCAGTAGTATTCTGGCTGTAAATCAGCCCCAGCATTTT. It specifies CASSILAVNQPQHF.

In its sample, this clone was seen once. The J gene is TRBJ1-1, the V gene TRBV6-5; D possibly corresponds to TRBD1 (5 bases). The CDR3 is made up of 15 amino acids. V lost 0 bases, J lost 3 bases, and 11 bases lay in between. Germline V lookup: CDR1 MNHEY, CDR2 SVGAGI. CDR3 in DNA: TGTGCCAGCAGTTACTCCGGGGGAGGGTACACTGAAGCTTTCTTT. This translates into CASSYSGGGYTEAFF.

The CDR3 bases are TGTGCCAGCTCCCGCACACCGGGACAGGGGGCCCTGAACACTGAAGCTTTCTTT. Translation: CASSRTPGQGALNTEAFF. The genes are TRBV18 and TRBJ1-1; TRBD1 matches at 12 bases. CDR1 is KGHSH, CDR2 LQKENI, per germline. V dropped 6 bases and J dropped 0; count of bases not matched to a gene: 11. The CDR3 covers 18 residues.

A note on this clone: This sample includes further DNA sequences coding for the same CDR3. The V gene is TRBV9, the J gene TRBJ1-2; the D gene is possibly TRBD1 (5 bases). CDR3 length: 14 amino acids. With 1 base removed from V and 0 bases from J, the gap between germline ends came to 7 bases. Germline values: CDR1 SGDLS, CDR2 YYNGEE. The CDR3 sequence is CASSVQGSNYGYTF. CDR3 DNA sequence: TGTGCCAGCAGCGTACAGGGTTCTAACTATGGCTACACCTTC.

This sequence joins TRBV6-5 and TRBJ2-5; 7 bases are a match to TRBD2. The trim removed 7 bases at V and 4 bases at J, leaving 12 bases unmatched. The CDR3 runs to 15 residues. Germline V gene lookup returns CDR1 MNHEY and CDR2 SVGAGI. The CDR3 spells CASIDRGLGRETQYF. CDR3 bases: TGTGCCAGCATCGACCGAGGACTAGGGAGAGAGACCCAGTACTTC.

This clone occurred a few times. The chain joins TRBV3-1 (or the pseudogene TRBV3-2) to TRBJ1-6; TRBD1 matches 7 bases. V lost 7 bases to trimming and J lost 1 base; unmatched junction nucleotides: 4. Germline CDR1 is LGHDT and CDR2 is YNNKEL (reference sequence). This CDR3 is 15 amino acids long. CDR3 sequence reads: CASMTGNSYNSPLHF. CDR3 DNA: TGTGCCAGCATGACAGGGAATTCCTATAATTCACCCCTCCACTTT.

The chain's CDR3 is CASSVRETQYF. CDR3 DNA sequence: TGTGCCAGCAGTGTCAGGGAGACCCAGTACTTC. V and J are TRBV2 and TRBJ2-5; D is unresolved. With 4 bases removed from V and 5 bases from J, the gap between germline ends came to 5 bases. The CDR3 sequence is 11 residues long. CDR1 is SNHLY and CDR2 is FYNNEI in the germline V gene.

The rearrangement joins TRBV15 to TRBJ1-2; a weak D match, TRBD1 (5 bases). This CDR3 region has 14 residues. Trimming left V 0 bases short and J 8 bases short, with 13 bases between. Germline V gene lookup returns CDR1 LNHNV and CDR2 YYDKDF (reference sequence). In nucleotides, the CDR3 is TGTGCCACCAGCAGAGAAACAGGATGGAGAGGCTACACCTTC. It yields the protein CATSRETGWRGYTF.

The chain has TRBV6-2 or TRBV6-3 and TRBJ1-2; D gene ambiguous. The CDR3 loop spans 12 amino acids. V shed 7 bases and J shed 8 bases, with 14 bases lying between them. Germline V CDR1 and CDR2: MNHEY, SVGEGT. DNA for the CDR3: TGTGCCAGCACCCCCGGAGGAAGAGGCTACACCTTC. It codes for CASTPGGRGYTF.

This clone was seen once. The rearrangement joins TRBV7-3 to TRBJ1-1; D might be TRBD1 (6 bases). Germline V CDR1 and CDR2: SGHTA, FQGTGA. CDR3 length: 14 amino acids. V gave up 5 bases and J gave up 0 bases, with 10 bases separating them. This CDR3 is CASSRGDMNTEAFF. In nucleotides, the CDR3 is TGTGCCAGCAGCCGAGGGGACATGAACACTGAAGCTTTCTTT.

The chain recombines TRBV4-2 with TRBJ1-6; 7 nucleotides agree with TRBD1. Germline lookup yields CDR1 LGHNA and CDR2 YNFKEQ. The CDR3 length is 17 residues. Germline trimming cut 0 bases from V and 14 bases from J; bases unmatched to any gene: 16. CDR3 amino acids: CASSQDPRGATRMALHF. CDR3 DNA sequence: TGTGCCAGCAGCCAAGATCCCAGGGGGGCGACGAGGATGGCCCTCCACTTT.

The chain combines TRBV28 with TRBJ2-3; TRBD2 might be the D (5 bases). Per germline, CDR1 MDHEN and CDR2 SYDVKM. The ends were cut back, 8 bases at V and 4 bases at J, with 13 bases in the middle. This CDR3 spans 13 amino acids. The CDR3 bases are TGTGCCAGCGAGGGCCTAACCCCAGATACGCAGTATTTT. Its translation is CASEGLTPDTQYF.